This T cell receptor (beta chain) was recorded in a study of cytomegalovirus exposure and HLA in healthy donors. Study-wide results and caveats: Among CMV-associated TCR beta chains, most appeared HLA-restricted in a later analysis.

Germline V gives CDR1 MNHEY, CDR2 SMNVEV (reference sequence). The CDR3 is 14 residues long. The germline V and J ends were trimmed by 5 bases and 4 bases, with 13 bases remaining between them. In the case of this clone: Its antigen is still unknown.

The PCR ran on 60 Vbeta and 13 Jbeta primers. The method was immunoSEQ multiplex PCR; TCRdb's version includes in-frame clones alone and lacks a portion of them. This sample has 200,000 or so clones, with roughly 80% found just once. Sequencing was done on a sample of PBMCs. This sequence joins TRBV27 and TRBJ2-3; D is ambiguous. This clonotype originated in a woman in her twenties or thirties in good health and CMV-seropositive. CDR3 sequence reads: CASSSIGVPDTQYF. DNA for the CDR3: TGTGCCAGCAGTAGCATTGGAGTTCCAGATACGCAGTATTTT.